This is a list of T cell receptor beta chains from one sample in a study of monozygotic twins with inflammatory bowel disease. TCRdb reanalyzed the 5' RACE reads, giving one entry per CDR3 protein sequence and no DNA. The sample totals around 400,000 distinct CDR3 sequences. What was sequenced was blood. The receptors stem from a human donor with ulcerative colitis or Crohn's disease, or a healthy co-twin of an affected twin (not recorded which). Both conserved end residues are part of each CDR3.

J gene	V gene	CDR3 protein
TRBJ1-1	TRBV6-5	CASSYEGKNTEAFF
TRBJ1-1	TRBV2	CASRRVLTEAFF
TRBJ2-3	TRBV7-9	CASSLGSTDTQYF
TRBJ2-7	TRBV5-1	CASSTRTDTYEQYF
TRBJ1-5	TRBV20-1	CSARPGQGNNQPQHF
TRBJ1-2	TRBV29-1	CSVEGTGGNYGYTF
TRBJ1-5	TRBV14	CASSQGSRQPQHF
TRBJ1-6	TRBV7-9	CASTSLRGPNSPLHF
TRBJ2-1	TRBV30	CAWSDTGQGANEQFF
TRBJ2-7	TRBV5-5	CASSFGQGRGYEQYF
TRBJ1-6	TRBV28	CASSFIANPSPYNSPLHF
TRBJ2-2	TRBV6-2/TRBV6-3	CASRERVTGELFF
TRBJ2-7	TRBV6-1	CASTNSGGIYEQYF
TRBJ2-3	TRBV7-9	CASSLGRGEPSTDTQYF
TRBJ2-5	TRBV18	CASSPVGRRRETQYF
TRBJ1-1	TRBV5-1	CASSHPSGEAFF
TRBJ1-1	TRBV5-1	CASSHGTEAFF
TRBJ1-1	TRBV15	CATSREAPGLGTEAFF
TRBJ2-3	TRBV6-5	CASSYGYRGTDTQYF
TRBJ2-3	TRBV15	CATSSDGASTDTQYF
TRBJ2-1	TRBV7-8	CASSTDRLYNEQFF
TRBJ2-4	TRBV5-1	CASSLGTGMDLQYF
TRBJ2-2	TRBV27	CASTIQGGKGELFF
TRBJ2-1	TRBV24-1	CATSGSGTTNEQFF
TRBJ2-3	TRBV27	CASSLQGLLRGDTQYF
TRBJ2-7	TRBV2	CASTEVYEQYF
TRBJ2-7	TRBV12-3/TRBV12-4	CASSLKLVGEQYF
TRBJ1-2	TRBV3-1	CASSQASGTGGGYTF
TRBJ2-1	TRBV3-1	CASSQDILVNEQFF
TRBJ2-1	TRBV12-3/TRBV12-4	CASGNSGGPNEQFF
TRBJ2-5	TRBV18	CASSPNEAWGETQYF
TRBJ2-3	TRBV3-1	CASSQVRISGVGGDTQYF
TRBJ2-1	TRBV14	CASSQVGSSILTSYNEQFF
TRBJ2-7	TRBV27	CASSPGWQGGYEQYF
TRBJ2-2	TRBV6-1	CASTLVGTGGMTGELFF
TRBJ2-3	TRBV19	CATKTSTDTQYF
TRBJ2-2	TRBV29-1	CSGRPAGVDTGELFF
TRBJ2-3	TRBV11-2	CASREGLAGITQYF
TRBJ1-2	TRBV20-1	CSARDLGGHGYTF
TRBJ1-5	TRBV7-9	CASSFGGGLNQLQHF
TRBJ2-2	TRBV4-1	CASSLNQGTYIGELFF
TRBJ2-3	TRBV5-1	CASSTTGGSTDTQYF
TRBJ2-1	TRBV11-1	CASTVGRGLRPDNNEQFF
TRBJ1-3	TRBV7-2	CASSPVVSGNTIYF
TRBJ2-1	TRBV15	CATSRDPGTSGLKAYNEQFF
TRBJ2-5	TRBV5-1	CASSLVRPEETQYF
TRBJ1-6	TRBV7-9	CASSLARAYNSPLHF
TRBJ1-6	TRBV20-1	CSARVPGTPLHF
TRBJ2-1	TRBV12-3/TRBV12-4	CASSFVFAGASYNEQFF
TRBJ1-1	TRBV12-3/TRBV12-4	CASSPYRDTEAFF
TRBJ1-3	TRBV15	CATSRSIGTASSGNTIYF
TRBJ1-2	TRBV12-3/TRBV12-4	CASTPTGSYGYTF
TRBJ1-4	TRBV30	CAWRRGARTNEKLFF
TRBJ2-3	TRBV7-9	CASSFVSRTQYF